These 4 T cell receptor beta chains were all obtained from the same sample, sequenced in a study of graft-versus-host responses after intestinal transplantation. This table comes from immunoSEQ multiplex PCR, and its TCRdb copy is limited to in-frame clones, with some not included. The sample includes 70,000 to 95,000 clones, about 93% of them seen just once. These TCRs are of unknown antigen specificity. Sequenced material: unstimulated CD8+ T cells sorted from spleen or lymph node cells, taken before transplant. The receptors originated from a human donor who was the organ donor for an intestinal transplant.

The rearrangement joins TRBV5-1 to TRBJ1-4; 7 bases are a match to TRBD1. Germline lookup yields CDR1 SGHRS and CDR2 YFSETQ. V gave up 4 bases and J gave up 7 bases; unmatched junction bases: 7. The CDR3 runs to 14 residues. CDR3 loop: CASSPRGRGEKLFF. The CDR3 DNA sequence: TGCGCCAGCAGCCCGAGGGGGCGCGGTGAAAAACTGTTTTTT.

The chain is built from TRBV6-4 and TRBJ1-5; no clear D. The CDR3 length is 15 residues. With 4 bases removed from V and 1 base from J, the gap between germline ends came to 11 bases. Germline-derived CDR1 and CDR2 are MRHNA and SNTAGT. CDR3 protein: CASSVGSGSNQPQHF. The CDR3 DNA is TGTGCCAGCAGTGTTGGGTCAGGCAGCAATCAGCCCCAGCATTTT.

The V call is TRBV7-2, the J call TRBJ1-1, with D unclear. The V and J ends lost 2 bases and 8 bases respectively, with 12 bases between them. Germline V lookup: CDR1 SGHTA, CDR2 FQGNSA. The CDR3 totals 13 residues. The CDR3 nucleotides read TGTGCCAGCAGCTTATATGAGGGAGCAGAAGCTTTCTTT. This sequence encodes CASSLYEGAEAFF. Combining the CDR3 with reference TRBV7-2 and TRBJ1-1 gives the whole variable domain GAGVSQSPSNKVTEKGKDVELRCDPISGHTALYWYRQSLGQGLEFLIYFQGNSAPDKSGLPSDRFSAERTGGSVSTLTIQRTQQEDSAVYLCASSLYEGAEAFFGQGTRLTVV.

This chain uses TRBV9 with TRBJ2-1; 9 bases map to TRBD2. The CDR3 contains 15 residues. CDR1 and CDR2 from the germline V gene are SGDLS and YYNGEE. V shed 0 bases and J 6 bases; nucleotides not matched to a gene: 4. DNA for the CDR3: TGTGCCAGCAGCGTAGGCGGCGGGGGGGGCAATGAGCAGTTCTTC. It encodes CASSVGGGGGNEQFF.